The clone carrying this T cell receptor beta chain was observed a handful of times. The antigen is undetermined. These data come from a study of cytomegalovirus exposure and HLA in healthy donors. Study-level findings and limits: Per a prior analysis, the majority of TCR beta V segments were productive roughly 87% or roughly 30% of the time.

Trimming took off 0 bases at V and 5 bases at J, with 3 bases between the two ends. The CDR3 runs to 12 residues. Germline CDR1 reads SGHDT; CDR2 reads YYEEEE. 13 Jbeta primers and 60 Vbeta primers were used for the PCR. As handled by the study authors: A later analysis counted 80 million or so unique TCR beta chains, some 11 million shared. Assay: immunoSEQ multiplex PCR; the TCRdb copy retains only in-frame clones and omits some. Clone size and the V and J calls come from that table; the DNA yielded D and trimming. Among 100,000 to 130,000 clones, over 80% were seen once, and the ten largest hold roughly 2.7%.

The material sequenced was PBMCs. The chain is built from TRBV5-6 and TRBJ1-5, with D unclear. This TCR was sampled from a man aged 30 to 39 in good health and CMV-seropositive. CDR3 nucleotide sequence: TGTGCCAGCAGCTTGGGAGATCAGCCCCAGCATTTT. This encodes CASSLGDQPQHF.